This paragraph reports one T cell receptor beta chain. Its antigen is unidentified. Germline lookup yields CDR1 MNHEY and CDR2 SMNVEV (reference sequence). Trimming stripped 6 bases from V and 4 bases from J, with 19 bases between. The CDR3 totals 16 residues. TCRdb reprocessed the 5' RACE reads with MiXCR, giving one entry per CDR3 protein. The sample records 40,000 to 60,000 distinct CDR3 sequences, over 9% being singletons. These data come from a study of T-cell memory formation after mild COVID-19. The overall study: TCR clusters showed largely donor specificity. Study-wide findings and caveats: Detection of some responders pre-infection suggested pre-existing cross-reactive memory T cells participated. Second-wave clones reaching peak frequency on day 37 lacked confirmed SARS-CoV-2 specificity.

The genes are TRBV27 and TRBJ1-5; TRBD1 is a possible D gene (6 bases). The sequencing sample was made of PBMCs or a T cell subset sorted from them (not recorded which). This TCR derives from an adult woman who had mild COVID-19 (a few samples of this study predate the infection). Cell type and time point are not known. For the CDR3, the DNA is TGTGCCAGCAGACTCTCCCGGGGGGCAGGGAATCAGCCCCAGCATTTT. Translated, it gives CASRLSRGAGNQPQHF.